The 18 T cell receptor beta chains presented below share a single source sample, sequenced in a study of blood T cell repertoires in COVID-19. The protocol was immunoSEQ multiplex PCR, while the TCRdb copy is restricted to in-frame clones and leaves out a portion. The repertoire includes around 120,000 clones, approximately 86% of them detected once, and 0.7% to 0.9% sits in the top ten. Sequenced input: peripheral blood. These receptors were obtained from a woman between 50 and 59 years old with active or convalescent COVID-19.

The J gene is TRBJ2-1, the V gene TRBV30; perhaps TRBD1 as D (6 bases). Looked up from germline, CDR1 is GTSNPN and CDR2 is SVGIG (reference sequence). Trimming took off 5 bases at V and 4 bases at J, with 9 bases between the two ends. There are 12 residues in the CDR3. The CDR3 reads CAWGGLYNEQFF. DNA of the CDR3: TGTGCCTGGGGGGGCTTGTACAATGAGCAGTTCTTC.

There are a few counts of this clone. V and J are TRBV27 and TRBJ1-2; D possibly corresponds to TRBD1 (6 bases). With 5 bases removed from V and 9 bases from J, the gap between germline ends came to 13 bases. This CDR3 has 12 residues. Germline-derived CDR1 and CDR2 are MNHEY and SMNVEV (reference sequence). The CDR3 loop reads CASSTRRGSYTF. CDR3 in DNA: TGTGCCAGCAGTACTCGAAGGGGGAGCTACACCTTC.

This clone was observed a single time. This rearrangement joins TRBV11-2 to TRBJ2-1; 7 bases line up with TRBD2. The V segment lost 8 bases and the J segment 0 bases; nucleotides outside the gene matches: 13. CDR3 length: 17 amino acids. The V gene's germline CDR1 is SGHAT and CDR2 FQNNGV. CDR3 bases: TGTGCCAGCTTAGGGAGGGCGGTAGGGATCTCCTACAATGAGCAGTTCTTC. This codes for CASLGRAVGISYNEQFF.

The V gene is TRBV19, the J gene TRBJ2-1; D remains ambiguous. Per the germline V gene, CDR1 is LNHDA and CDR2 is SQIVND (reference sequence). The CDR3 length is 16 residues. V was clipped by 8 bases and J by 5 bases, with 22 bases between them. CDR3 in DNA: TGTGCCAGTTCAACGTCGACTCGTCTCACCAACAATGAGCAGTTCTTC. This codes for CASSTSTRLTNNEQFF.

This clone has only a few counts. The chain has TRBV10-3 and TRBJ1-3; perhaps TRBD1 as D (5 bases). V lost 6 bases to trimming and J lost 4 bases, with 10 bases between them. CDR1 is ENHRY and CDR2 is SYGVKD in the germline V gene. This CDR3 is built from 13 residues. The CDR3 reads CAIRSGGGNTIYF. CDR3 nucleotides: TGTGCCATCAGAAGTGGGGGGGGAAACACCATATATTTT.

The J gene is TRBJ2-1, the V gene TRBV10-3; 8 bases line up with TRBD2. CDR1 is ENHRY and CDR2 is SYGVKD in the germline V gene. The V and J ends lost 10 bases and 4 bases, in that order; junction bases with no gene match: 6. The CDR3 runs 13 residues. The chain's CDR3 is CATSGSGYNEQFF. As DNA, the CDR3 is TGTGCCACAAGCGGGAGTGGGTACAATGAGCAGTTCTTC.

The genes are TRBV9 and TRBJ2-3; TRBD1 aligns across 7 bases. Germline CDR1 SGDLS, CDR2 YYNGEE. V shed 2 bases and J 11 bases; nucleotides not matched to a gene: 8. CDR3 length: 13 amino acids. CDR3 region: CASSVTGARGQYF. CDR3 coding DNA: TGTGCCAGCAGCGTTACAGGGGCAAGGGGGCAGTATTTT.

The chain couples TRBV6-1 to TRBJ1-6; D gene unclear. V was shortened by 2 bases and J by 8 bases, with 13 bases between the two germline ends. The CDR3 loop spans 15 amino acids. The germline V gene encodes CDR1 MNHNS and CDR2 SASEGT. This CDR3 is CASSEWTRGDSPLHF. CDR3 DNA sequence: TGTGCCAGCAGTGAATGGACGCGCGGGGATTCACCCCTCCACTTT.

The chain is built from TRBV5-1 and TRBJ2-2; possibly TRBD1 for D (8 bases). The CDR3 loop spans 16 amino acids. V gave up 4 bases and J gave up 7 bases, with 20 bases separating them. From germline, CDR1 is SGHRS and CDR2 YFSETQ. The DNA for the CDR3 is TGCGCCAGCAGCCGACAGGGGTTAACGGGAGGCGGGGAGCTGTTTTTT. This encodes CASSRQGLTGGGELFF.

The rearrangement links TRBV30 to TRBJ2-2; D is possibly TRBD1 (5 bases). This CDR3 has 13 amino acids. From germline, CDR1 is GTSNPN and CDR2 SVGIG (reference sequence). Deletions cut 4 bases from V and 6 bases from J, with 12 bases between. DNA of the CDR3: TGTGCCTGGAACTTTGTGGGGCCCGGGGAGCTGTTTTTT. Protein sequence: CAWNFVGPGELFF.

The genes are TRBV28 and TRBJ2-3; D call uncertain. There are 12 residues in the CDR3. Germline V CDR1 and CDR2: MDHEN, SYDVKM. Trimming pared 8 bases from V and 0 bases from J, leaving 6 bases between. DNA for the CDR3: TGTGCCAGCGCGGCTAGCACAGATACGCAGTATTTT. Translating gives CASAASTDTQYF.

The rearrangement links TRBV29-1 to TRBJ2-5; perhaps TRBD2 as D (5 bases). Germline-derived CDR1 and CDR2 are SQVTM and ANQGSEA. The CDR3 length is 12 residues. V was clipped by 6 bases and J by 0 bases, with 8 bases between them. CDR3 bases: TGCAGCGTCGTGAGGGACCAAGAGACCCAGTACTTC. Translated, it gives CSVVRDQETQYF.

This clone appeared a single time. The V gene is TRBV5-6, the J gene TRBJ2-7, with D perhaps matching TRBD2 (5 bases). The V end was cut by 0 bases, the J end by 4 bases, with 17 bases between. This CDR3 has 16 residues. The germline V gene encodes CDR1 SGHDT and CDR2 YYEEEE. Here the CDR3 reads CASSLVSNIWTYEQYF. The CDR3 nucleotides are TGTGCCAGCAGCTTGGTTTCGAACATCTGGACTTACGAGCAGTACTTC.

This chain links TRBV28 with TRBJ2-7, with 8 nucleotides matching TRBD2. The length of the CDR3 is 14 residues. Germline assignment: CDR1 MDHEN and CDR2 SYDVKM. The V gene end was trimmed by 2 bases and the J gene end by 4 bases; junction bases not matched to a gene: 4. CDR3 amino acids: CASSLGGRRYEQYF. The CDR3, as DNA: TGTGCCAGCAGTTTAGGCGGGAGGAGGTACGAGCAGTACTTC.

CDR3 nucleotide sequence: TGTGCCAGCAGTGAGGAACGGAGCTCACCCCTCCACTTT. This translates into CASSEERSSPLHF. V usage is TRBV2 and J usage is TRBJ1-6; D is unclear. The CDR3 loop spans 13 amino acids. Germline assignment: CDR1 SNHLY and CDR2 FYNNEI. V shed 3 bases and J shed 10 bases, with 10 bases lying between them.

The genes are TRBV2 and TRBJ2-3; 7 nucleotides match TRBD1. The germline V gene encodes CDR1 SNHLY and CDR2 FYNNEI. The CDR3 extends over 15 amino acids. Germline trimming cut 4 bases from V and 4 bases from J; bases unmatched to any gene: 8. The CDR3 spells CASSGQGVMADTQYF. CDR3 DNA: TGTGCCAGCAGTGGCCAGGGGGTGATGGCAGATACGCAGTATTTT.

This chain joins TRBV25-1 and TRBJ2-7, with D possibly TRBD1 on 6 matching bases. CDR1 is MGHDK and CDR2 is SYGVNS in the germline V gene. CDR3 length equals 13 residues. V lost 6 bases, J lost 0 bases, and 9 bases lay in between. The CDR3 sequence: CASRETGSYEQYF. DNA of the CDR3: TGTGCCAGCAGGGAGACAGGCTCCTACGAGCAGTACTTC.

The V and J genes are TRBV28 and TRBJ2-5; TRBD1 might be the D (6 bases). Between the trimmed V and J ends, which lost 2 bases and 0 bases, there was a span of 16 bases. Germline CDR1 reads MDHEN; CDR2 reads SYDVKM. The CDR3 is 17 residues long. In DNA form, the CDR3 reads TGTGCCAGCAGTTTAGGGTCGCAGGGGCTCTACCAAGAGACCCAGTACTTC. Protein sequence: CASSLGSQGLYQETQYF.